Listed here are 21 T cell receptor beta chains from one sample, sequenced in a study of shared clonotypes between healthy human individuals. Generated by immunoSEQ multiplex PCR, the TCRdb table keeps only in-frame clones and is missing some. Counted here are about 2.4 million clones, roughly 93% occurring once; the ten biggest clones make up approximately 0.36%. Sequencing was carried out using naive CD4+ T cells from PBMCs. Subset meaning: CD45RA+ positively selected. The receptors were gathered from a man between 18 and 29 years old in good health. Some clones in this sample may be carry-over from other donors' samples.

CDR3 in amino acids: CASSSPDRPRNYGYTF. The CDR3 DNA reads TGTGCCAGCAGTTCCCCGGACAGGCCCCGAAACTATGGCTACACCTTC. V and J are TRBV28 and TRBJ1-2; 7 bases are a match to TRBD1. Looked up from germline, CDR1 is MDHEN and CDR2 is SYDVKM. Trimming removed 4 bases from V and 2 bases from J; junction bases left unmatched: 10. This CDR3 comprises 16 residues.

The chain has TRBV29-1 and TRBJ2-5; D not resolved. CDR1 and CDR2 (germline): SQVTM, ANQGSEA. This CDR3 is 14 amino acids long. Between the trimmed V and J ends, which lost 5 bases and 5 bases, there was a span of 18 bases. This CDR3 is CSVRSATTTETQYF. As DNA, the CDR3 is TGCAGCGTTCGGTCTGCGACAACCACGGAGACCCAGTACTTC. The full variable domain, rest sourced from reference TRBV29-1 and TRBJ2-5, is SAVISQKPSRDICQRGTSLTIQCQVDSQVTMMFWYRQQPGQSLTLIATANQGSEATYESGFVIDKFPISRPNLTFSTLTVSNMSPEDSSIYLCSVRSATTTETQYFGPGTRLLVL.

V gene TRBV10-3 combines with J gene TRBJ2-7; TRBD1 matches 9 bases. CDR1 is ENHRY and CDR2 is SYGVKD in the germline V gene. CDR3 length equals 13 residues. Losses at the gene ends were 4 bases for V and 2 bases for J; bases not matched to a gene: 0. The CDR3 sequence is CAISGTGAYEQYF. CDR3 in DNA: TGTGCCATCAGTGGGACAGGGGCCTACGAGCAGTACTTC.

This chain connects TRBV19 to TRBJ1-5; D remains ambiguous. Trimming cost V 0 bases and J 2 bases, with 8 bases left between them. Per germline, CDR1 LNHDA and CDR2 SQIVND (reference sequence). This CDR3 region has 15 residues. CDR3 amino acids: CASSIEGIGNQPQHF. CDR3 bases: TGTGCCAGTAGTATAGAGGGGATTGGCAATCAGCCCCAGCATTTT.

The V call is TRBV28, the J call TRBJ1-1; D gene uncertain. Per germline, CDR1 MDHEN and CDR2 SYDVKM. The V gene lost 6 bases and the J gene lost 3 bases, with 11 bases spanning the gap. This CDR3 spans 13 amino acids. The chain's CDR3 is CASRGGSYTEAFF. DNA of the CDR3: TGTGCCAGCAGGGGTGGAAGTTACACTGAAGCTTTCTTT.

This chain connects TRBV7-2 to TRBJ1-1, with 10 bases lining up with TRBD1. Germline loops: CDR1 SGHTA, CDR2 FQGNSA. Trimming took 7 bases from V and 6 from J; bases not matched to a gene: 2. The CDR3 length is 12 residues. CDR3 loop: CASNGQGAEAFF. DNA of the CDR3: TGTGCCAGCAACGGACAGGGGGCTGAAGCTTTCTTT.

This clone was observed a single time. V is TRBV9 and J is TRBJ2-7; tentative D call: TRBD2 (5 bases). From germline, CDR1 is SGDLS and CDR2 YYNGEE. The CDR3 has 14 amino acids. The germline V and J ends were trimmed by 4 bases and 3 bases, with 14 bases remaining between them. This chain's CDR3 is CASSYRDLNYEQYF. The CDR3 bases are TGTGCCAGCAGCTACCGGGATCTAAACTACGAGCAGTACTTC.

The chain's CDR3 is CATSRDLVENNSPLHF. The DNA for the CDR3 is TGTGCCACCAGCAGAGATCTGGTCGAAAATAATTCACCCCTCCACTTT. The gene calls are TRBV15 and TRBJ1-6; no firm D call. Germline V gives CDR1 LNHNV, CDR2 YYDKDF (reference sequence). This CDR3 contains 16 residues. The germline V and J ends were trimmed by 0 bases and 5 bases, with 11 bases remaining between them.

The CDR3 DNA is TGTGCCAGCAGTTTATCCCCTAGCATACCCTACGAGCAGTACTTC. This gives the protein CASSLSPSIPYEQYF. V is TRBV28 and J is TRBJ2-7, with a weak D call TRBD2 (5 bases). Trimming left V 1 base short and J 2 bases short, with 12 bases between. There are 15 residues in the CDR3. The germline V gene encodes CDR1 MDHEN and CDR2 SYDVKM.

DNA for the CDR3: TGTGCCAGCAGCTTAGACCCGAGAGACAGGGATTGGACTGAAGCTTTCTTT. This sequence encodes CASSLDPRDRDWTEAFF. The chain is built from TRBV7-6 and TRBJ1-1; the match to TRBD1 covers 7 bases. The V gene's germline CDR1 is SGHVS and CDR2 FNYEAQ. V was clipped by 1 base and J by 5 bases; unmatched bases: 13. This CDR3 region has 17 residues.

The chain uses TRBV27 and TRBJ2-6; D is unresolved. Trimming took off 3 bases at V and 0 bases at J, with 9 bases between the two ends. The CDR3 extends over 16 amino acids. Looked up from germline, CDR1 is MNHEY and CDR2 is SMNVEV (reference sequence). CDR3 coding DNA: TGTGCCAGCAGTTTTATCAGGCCCTCTGGGGCCAACGTCCTGACTTTC. This encodes CASSFIRPSGANVLTF.

V and J are TRBV5-4 and TRBJ2-7; TRBD1 might be the D (5 bases). Trimming stripped 2 bases from V and 2 bases from J, with 11 bases between. Germline V gene lookup returns CDR1 SGHNT and CDR2 YYREEE (reference sequence). CDR3 length: 14 amino acids. CDR3 sequence (DNA): TGTGCCAGCAGCTTTACAGGAGACACCTACGAGCAGTACTTC. Translating it yields CASSFTGDTYEQYF.

The chain joins TRBV10-3 to TRBJ2-3; 9 positions agree with TRBD2. With V trimmed by 2 bases and J by 3 bases, 3 bases remained unmatched. The CDR3 totals 15 residues. Germline CDR1 ENHRY, CDR2 SYGVKD. The CDR3, as DNA: TGTGCCATCAGTGAGACTAGCGGGCAAACAGATACGCAGTATTTT. Its protein is CAISETSGQTDTQYF.

The chain couples TRBV10-3 to TRBJ1-5, with 10 bases lining up with TRBD1. The CDR3 is made up of 17 amino acids. CDR1 and CDR2 (germline): ENHRY, SYGVKD. Trimming took 6 bases from V and 2 from J; bases not matched to a gene: 10. The CDR3 sequence is CAISGGQGGTGNQPQHF. CDR3 in DNA: TGTGCCATCAGCGGAGGACAGGGGGGTACGGGCAATCAGCCCCAGCATTTT.

The rearrangement uses TRBV18 and TRBJ2-7, with D unclear. The germline V gene has CDR1 KGHSH and CDR2 LQKENI. Deletions cut 3 bases from V and 2 bases from J, with 14 bases between. The CDR3 consists of 15 residues. DNA of the CDR3: TGTGCCAGCTCACCCAATTGGGCCAGAGCCTACGAGCAGTACTTC. It yields the protein CASSPNWARAYEQYF.

The rearrangement links TRBV19 to TRBJ1-2, with D maybe TRBD1 (6 bases). Germline V gene data show CDR1 as LNHDA and CDR2 as SQIVND (reference sequence). V lost 5 bases and J lost 4, with 11 bases in between. The CDR3 loop spans 13 amino acids. This chain's CDR3 is CASSVQGFYGYTF. DNA for the CDR3: TGTGCCAGTAGTGTACAGGGATTCTATGGCTACACCTTC. The full variable domain, rest sourced from reference TRBV19 and TRBJ1-2, is DGGITQSPKYLFRKEGQNVTLSCEQNLNHDAMYWYRQDPGQGLRLIYYSQIVNDFQKGDIAEGYSVSREKKESFPLTVTSAQKNPTAFYLCASSVQGFYGYTFGSGTRLTVV.

With respect to this clone: The sample carries other DNA sequences with the same CDR3. The V call is TRBV6-6, the J call TRBJ1-5, with 7 bases identical to TRBD1. The CDR3 contains 15 residues. J lost 11 bases, V lost 2 bases, and 12 bases had no gene match. CDR1 and CDR2 from the germline V gene are MNHNY and SVGAGI (reference sequence). CDR3 bases: TGTGCCAGCAGTTACAGACAGGGCCAATCGCCGGCCCAGCATTTT. This encodes CASSYRQGQSPAQHF.

V gene TRBV2 combines with J gene TRBJ1-5; D is uncertain. V lost 2 bases and J lost 4, with 12 bases in between. Germline CDR1 reads SNHLY; CDR2 reads FYNNEI. This CDR3 is 15 amino acids long. As DNA, the CDR3 is TGTGCCAGCAGTGAATCTGGCAACACAAATCAGCCCCAGCATTTT. It codes for CASSESGNTNQPQHF.

The chain employs TRBV15 and TRBJ1-3, with a possible D match to TRBD1 (5 bases). The CDR3 has 14 residues. V was pared by 5 bases and J by 2 bases, with 10 bases between. Germline lookup yields CDR1 LNHNV and CDR2 YYDKDF (reference sequence). CDR3 nucleotide sequence: TGTGCCACCAGCCGTCCAGGGACTGGAAACACCATATATTTT. Protein: CATSRPGTGNTIYF.

This chain joins TRBV28 and TRBJ2-7; 14 nucleotides line up with TRBD2. The CDR3 is 16 residues long. V gave up 5 bases and J gave up 6 bases; unmatched junction bases: 9. CDR1 is MDHEN and CDR2 is SYDVKM in the germline V gene. CDR3 sequence: CASSTPGLAGVSEQYF. DNA of the CDR3: TGTGCCAGCAGTACCCCGGGACTAGCGGGAGTAAGCGAGCAGTACTTC.

The chain couples TRBV7-2 to TRBJ2-5, with TRBD2 identical over 10 bases. This CDR3 has 16 amino acids. Germline values: CDR1 SGHTA, CDR2 FQGNSA. V shed 5 bases and J 7 bases; nucleotides not matched to a gene: 13. As DNA, the CDR3 is TGTGCCAGCAGCCTTTTGGAACTAGCGGGGCTTACGACCCAGTACTTC. Protein product: CASSLLELAGLTTQYF.